The 32 T cell receptor beta chains reported below all come from one sample, sequenced in a study of blood T cell repertoires in COVID-19. Data came from immunoSEQ multiplex PCR; TCRdb stores just in-frame clones and leaves some out. The sample includes some 73,000 clones, roughly 80% seen only once; the top ten take 22%. Input material: peripheral blood. The receptors come from a man between 60 and 70 years old with acute or convalescent COVID-19.

The chain links TRBV24-1 to TRBJ2-2; TRBD1 might be the D (6 bases). Trimming removed 3 bases at V and 4 bases at J, with 14 bases between. The CDR3 covers 16 residues. The germline CDR1 and CDR2 sequences are KGHDR and SFDVKD. The CDR3 region is CATSDPGTPVTGELFF. For the CDR3, the DNA is TGTGCCACCAGTGATCCCGGGACACCAGTCACCGGGGAGCTGTTTTTT.

This chain uses TRBV7-8 with TRBJ2-7, with a weak D call TRBD2 (6 bases). CDR1 and CDR2 from the germline V gene are SGHVS and FQNEAQ. Trimming took off 2 bases at V and 7 bases at J, with 15 bases between the two ends. CDR3 length: 14 residues. The CDR3 loop is CASSLLEEGWEQYF. The DNA for the CDR3 is TGTGCCAGCAGCTTATTGGAGGAGGGTTGGGAGCAGTACTTC.

The chain is built from TRBV19 and TRBJ2-3, with D tentatively TRBD2 (5 bases). Germline V gene lookup returns CDR1 LNHDA and CDR2 SQIVND (reference sequence). Between the trimmed V and J ends, which lost 6 bases and 4 bases, there was a span of 14 bases. This CDR3 has 14 residues. This chain's CDR3 is CASSWPGLADTQYF. CDR3 DNA sequence: TGTGCCAGTAGCTGGCCGGGATTGGCAGATACGCAGTATTTT.

This clone was seen a handful of times. This sequence joins TRBV5-4 and TRBJ2-1, with 9 bases identical to TRBD2. The V segment lost 0 bases and the J segment 9 bases; nucleotides outside the gene matches: 7. Germline CDR1 is SGHNT and CDR2 is YYREEE (reference sequence). The length of the CDR3 is 15 residues. CDR3 bases: TGTGCCAGCAGCTTGGACGCGGGAGGGTCCAGTGAGCAGTTCTTC. Translating gives CASSLDAGGSSEQFF.

V usage is TRBV5-4 and J usage is TRBJ2-2; 9 bases map to TRBD1. This CDR3 has 18 residues. CDR1 and CDR2 (germline): SGHNT, YYREEE (reference sequence). V lost 5 bases and J lost 3; bases outside the gene matches: 14. The CDR3 spells CASRPDPRDREDTGELFF. CDR3 nucleotides: TGTGCCAGCAGACCCGACCCTCGGGACAGGGAGGACACCGGGGAGCTGTTTTTT.

This clone showed up just a few times. The chain links TRBV2 to TRBJ2-5; TRBD2 agrees at 11 bases. V lost 5 bases to trimming and J lost 4 bases; unmatched junction nucleotides: 6. Germline V gene sequence: CDR1 SNHLY, CDR2 FYNNEI. The CDR3 has 15 amino acids. CDR3 protein: CASSTSGGLVETQYF. The DNA for the CDR3 is TGTGCCAGCAGTACTAGCGGGGGCCTGGTAGAGACCCAGTACTTC.

The chain carries TRBV25-1 and TRBJ2-1; 9 bases map to TRBD2. This CDR3 has 15 amino acids. Germline CDR1 reads MGHDK; CDR2 reads SYGVNS. With V trimmed by 2 bases and J by 8 bases, 7 bases remained unmatched. CDR3: CASSEASGISDEQFF. The DNA of the CDR3 is TGTGCCAGCAGTGAAGCTAGCGGGATTTCGGATGAGCAGTTCTTC.

This rearrangement joins TRBV7-3 to TRBJ1-2; D unresolved. From germline, CDR1 is SGHTA and CDR2 FQGTGA. Trimming left V 2 bases short and J 4 bases short, with 8 bases between. The CDR3 spans 13 residues. The CDR3: CASSLEASYGYTF. The CDR3 DNA reads as TGTGCCAGCAGCTTAGAAGCTTCCTATGGCTACACCTTC.

This clone showed up just once. The chain links TRBV6-5 to TRBJ2-5; TRBD2 agrees at 10 bases. CDR1 and CDR2 (germline): MNHEY, SVGAGI. With V trimmed by 2 bases and J by 5 bases, 5 bases remained unmatched. The CDR3 consists of 15 residues. DNA for the CDR3: TGTGCCAGCAGTTACCAGCGGGGGGGCAGGGAGACCCAGTACTTC. It yields the protein CASSYQRGGRETQYF.

The chain combines TRBV9 with TRBJ1-2; no clear D gene. The CDR3 sequence is 14 residues long. Germline lookup yields CDR1 SGDLS and CDR2 YYNGEE. Trimming pared 2 bases from V and 2 bases from J, leaving 10 bases between. The CDR3 DNA sequence: TGTGCCAGCAGCGTGGGTGACACGAACTATGGCTACACCTTC. It codes for CASSVGDTNYGYTF.

This chain uses TRBV7-8 with TRBJ1-6; tentative D call: TRBD1 (5 bases). Trimming stripped 1 base from V and 7 bases from J, with 11 bases between. The CDR3 has 15 amino acids. Germline-derived CDR1 and CDR2 are SGHVS and FQNEAQ. CDR3 sequence: CASSLDDRLNSPLHF. The CDR3 bases are TGTGCCAGCAGCTTAGACGACAGATTGAATTCACCCCTCCACTTT.

The CDR3 DNA reads as TGCGCCAGCAGCTTGAGTCTAGCGGAAATCTCAAGGGAGCTGTTTTTT. The encoded protein is CASSLSLAEISRELFF. The V call is TRBV5-1, the J call TRBJ2-2, with 7 bases fitting TRBD2. V shed 1 base and J 9 bases; nucleotides not matched to a gene: 12. The germline gives CDR1 SGHRS, CDR2 YFSETQ. CDR3 length: 16 amino acids.

V gene TRBV6-5 combines with J gene TRBJ2-5; 8 bases align to TRBD1. This CDR3 has 14 residues. Germline-derived CDR1 and CDR2 are MNHEY and SVGAGI. V lost 5 bases, J lost 7 bases, and 9 bases stayed unmatched. DNA for the CDR3: TGTGCCAGCAGTCCCTCGACAGGGGCAGGGACCCAGTACTTC. Translated: CASSPSTGAGTQYF.

This clone has only a few counts. The rearrangement links TRBV30 to TRBJ2-1, with 10 bases matching TRBD2. CDR3 length equals 15 residues. CDR1 is GTSNPN and CDR2 is SVGIG in the germline V gene (reference sequence). Trimming cost V 7 bases and J 8 bases; bases outside gene matches: 14. CDR3 nucleotides: TGTGCCTCATTTCGCGAGCGGGGGGGCTGGGATGAGCAGTTCTTC. Amino acids: CASFRERGGWDEQFF.

V usage is TRBV9 and J usage is TRBJ2-5, with 9 positions matching TRBD2. From germline, CDR1 is SGDLS and CDR2 YYNGEE. V gave up 0 bases and J gave up 1 base; unmatched junction bases: 4. CDR3 length: 16 residues. The CDR3 DNA reads TGTGCCAGCAGCGTAGCTGTGACTAGCGGCCAAGAGACCCAGTACTTC. This sequence encodes CASSVAVTSGQETQYF.

The chain combines TRBV7-9 with TRBJ1-3, with 9 nucleotides matching TRBD1. V shed 4 bases, J shed 7 bases, and the junction held 11 bases outside the gene matches. The CDR3 runs 16 residues. CDR1 and CDR2 (germline): SEHNR, FQNEAQ (reference sequence). The CDR3 sequence is CASSWVQGAFGNTIYF. CDR3 DNA: TGTGCCAGCAGCTGGGTACAGGGGGCTTTTGGGAACACCATATATTTT.

Only a few counts were recorded for this clone. The V gene is TRBV5-4, the J gene TRBJ2-3; TRBD2 is a possible D gene (6 bases). The CDR3 length is 14 residues. Per germline, CDR1 SGHNT and CDR2 YYREEE (reference sequence). Trimming left V 4 bases short and J 3 bases short, with 12 bases between. CDR3 nucleotide sequence: TGTGCCAGCAGCCCAACGGGGGAGACAGATACGCAGTATTTT. Translating it yields CASSPTGETDTQYF.

The chain carries TRBV6-4 and TRBJ2-4; no clear D gene. The germline V and J ends were trimmed by 3 bases and 2 bases, with 11 bases remaining between them. The CDR3 has 15 amino acids. Germline loops: CDR1 MRHNA, CDR2 SNTAGT. CDR3 nucleotides: TGTGCCAGCAGTGAATTTGCTGGGCCCAAAAACATTCAGTACTTC. This codes for CASSEFAGPKNIQYF.

This CDR3 reads CASSGTGNPYNEQFF. The CDR3 DNA follows: TGTGCCAGCAGTGGGACAGGGAACCCCTACAATGAGCAGTTCTTC. The chain uses TRBV2 and TRBJ2-1; 8 nucleotides match TRBD1. CDR1 is SNHLY and CDR2 is FYNNEI in the germline V gene. Germline trimming cut 4 bases from V and 2 bases from J; bases unmatched to any gene: 4. This CDR3 has 15 amino acids.

The chain links TRBV12-3 or TRBV12-4 to TRBJ2-2; D may be TRBD2 (5 bases). V was shortened by 3 bases and J by 5 bases, with 7 bases between the two germline ends. This CDR3 contains 13 residues. CDR3 DNA sequence: TGTGCCAGCAGTTTCGGGGAGACCGGGGAGCTGTTTTTT. It is translated as CASSFGETGELFF.

The genes are TRBV30 and TRBJ1-6, with D possibly TRBD1 on 5 matching bases. CDR3 size: 14 residues. Trimming stripped 0 bases from V and 13 bases from J, with 16 bases between. Looked up from germline, CDR1 is GTSNPN and CDR2 is SVGIG (reference sequence). The CDR3 is CAWSVYQGLSPLHF. The CDR3 DNA is TGTGCCTGGAGTGTTTACCAGGGATTATCTCCCCTCCACTTT. Filled out from reference TRBV30 and TRBJ1-6, the complete variable domain reads SQTIHQWPATLVQPVGSPLSLECTVEGTSNPNLYWYRQAAGRGLQLLFYSVGIGQISSEVPQNLSASRPQDRQFILSSKKLLLSDSGFYLCAWSVYQGLSPLHFGNGTRLTVT.

V gene TRBV24-1 combines with J gene TRBJ2-2; D is possibly TRBD1 (6 bases). The germline V gene has CDR1 KGHDR and CDR2 SFDVKD. The V gene lost 5 bases and the J gene lost 2 bases, with 14 bases spanning the gap. The CDR3 loop spans 16 amino acids. CDR3 in amino acids: CATSGGQQLNTGELFF. The CDR3 bases are TGTGCCACCAGTGGAGGACAGCAACTCAACACCGGGGAGCTGTTTTTT.

This sequence joins TRBV7-2 and TRBJ2-7; 10 positions match TRBD2. After removal of 2 bases from V and 4 bases from J, the junction contained 8 bases not matched to a gene. CDR1 is SGHTA and CDR2 is FQGNSA in the germline V gene. This CDR3 is 16 amino acids long. CDR3: CASSLSGLAGVYEQYV. Written as DNA, the CDR3 is TGTGCCAGCAGCTTATCGGGGCTAGCGGGGGTGTACGAGCAGTACGTC.

The chain recombines TRBV5-6 with TRBJ2-7; 9 bases map to TRBD2. V shed 6 bases, J shed 6 bases, and the junction held 13 bases outside the gene matches. The CDR3 covers 15 residues. Germline assignment: CDR1 SGHDT and CDR2 YYEEEE. The CDR3 spells CASTKTSGASPEQYF. The CDR3 nucleotides read TGTGCCAGCACCAAGACTAGCGGAGCGTCCCCCGAGCAGTACTTC.

The rearrangement joins TRBV2 to TRBJ1-4; D might be TRBD1 (5 bases). CDR1 is SNHLY and CDR2 is FYNNEI in the germline V gene. The CDR3 has 15 amino acids. V gave up 3 bases and J gave up 6 bases, with 14 bases separating them. The CDR3 DNA is TGTGCCAGCAGTGATGGGGGGGAAGAGGATGAAAAACTGTTTTTT. Translating it yields CASSDGGEEDEKLFF.

The genes are TRBV7-6 and TRBJ2-3; 10 nucleotides line up with TRBD2. Germline loops: CDR1 SGHVS, CDR2 FNYEAQ. Germline trimming cut 5 bases from V and 0 bases from J; bases unmatched to any gene: 5. The CDR3 is made up of 16 amino acids. The CDR3 DNA reads TGTGCCAGCAGCACAAGAGCGGGGGGGAGCACAGATACGCAGTATTTT. Amino acid sequence: CASSTRAGGSTDTQYF.

The genes are TRBV4-1 and TRBJ2-3, with a possible D match to TRBD2 (6 bases). Germline CDR1 reads MGHRA; CDR2 reads YSYEKL. CDR3 length equals 19 residues. V was shortened by 4 bases and J by 1 base, with 24 bases between the two germline ends. The CDR3 protein is CASSPRITPGSGGTDTQYF. The CDR3 DNA is TGCGCCAGCAGCCCCAGAATCACCCCGGGTAGCGGAGGCACAGATACGCAGTATTTT.

This clone was seen ten or more times. The chain is built from TRBV7-3 and TRBJ2-3; TRBD1 matches 8 bases. This CDR3 region has 14 residues. V gave up 1 base and J gave up 11 bases; unmatched junction bases: 8. Germline lookup yields CDR1 SGHTA and CDR2 FQGTGA. For the CDR3, the DNA is TGTGCCAGCAGCTTAAATCAGGGGGCCAGTCGGCAGTATTTT. Translating gives CASSLNQGASRQYF.

This clone occurred once. This sequence joins TRBV11-2 and TRBJ2-2; 12 nucleotides agree with TRBD2. V gave up 2 bases and J gave up 4 bases; unmatched junction bases: 5. Germline CDR1 and CDR2: SGHAT and FQNNGV. The CDR3 has 17 residues. This CDR3 is CASSLRTSGMGTGELFF. CDR3 in DNA: TGTGCCAGCAGCTTAAGGACTAGCGGGATGGGCACCGGGGAGCTGTTTTTT.

The chain carries TRBV6-5 and TRBJ1-1; the D is unclear. V was shortened by 5 bases and J by 3 bases, with 10 bases between the two germline ends. CDR3 size: 13 residues. Germline CDR1 is MNHEY and CDR2 is SVGAGI. The CDR3 is CASSPPGDTEAFF. CDR3 in DNA: TGTGCCAGCAGTCCCCCCGGGGACACTGAAGCTTTCTTT.

CDR3 loop: CASSLGGIFTGELFF. CDR3 bases: TGTGCCAGCAGCTTGGGCGGGATTTTTACCGGGGAGCTGTTTTTT. The chain links TRBV11-3 to TRBJ2-2; tentative D call: TRBD2 (6 bases). The CDR3 extends over 15 amino acids. V shed 3 bases and J shed 5 bases, with 13 bases lying between them. Looked up from germline, CDR1 is SGHNT and CDR2 is YENEEA.

Points on this clone: This sample includes further DNA sequences coding for the same CDR3. The chain couples TRBV25-1 to TRBJ2-5; tentatively, D is TRBD2 (6 bases). Trimming took off 3 bases at V and 3 bases at J, with 11 bases between the two ends. The CDR3 contains 14 residues. Germline V gene lookup returns CDR1 MGHDK and CDR2 SYGVNS. This CDR3 reads CASSESGDKETQYF. In DNA, the CDR3 is TGTGCCAGCAGTGAGTCGGGGGATAAAGAGACCCAGTACTTC.